The next 22 T cell receptor beta chains were all read from a single sample in a study of blood T cell repertoires in COVID-19. Produced via immunoSEQ multiplex PCR; TCRdb's table is partial and in-frame only. In the table there are under 300,000 clones, 83% of which are singletons. What was sequenced was peripheral blood. The receptor source for this set is a human donor in a cohort sampled during active COVID-19.

The J gene is TRBJ1-2, the V gene TRBV10-3, with a possible D match to TRBD1 (6 bases). Looked up from germline, CDR1 is ENHRY and CDR2 is SYGVKD. Trimming stripped 2 bases from V and 1 base from J, with 11 bases between. The CDR3 covers 15 residues. The CDR3 DNA reads TGTGCCATCAGTGAGGACAGGCAGTTTAACTATGGCTACACCTTC. As protein: CAISEDRQFNYGYTF.

The V and J genes are TRBV2 and TRBJ2-3; tentative D call: TRBD1 (5 bases). CDR1 and CDR2 from the germline V gene are SNHLY and FYNNEI. The CDR3 is 15 amino acids. V lost 1 base and J lost 2, with 10 bases in between. The CDR3 nucleotides read TGTGCCAGCAGTGAAGATGCAGGGATCACAGATACGCAGTATTTT. The encoded protein is CASSEDAGITDTQYF.

This clone appeared a single time. J is TRBJ2-3 and V is TRBV5-1, with 14 bases identical to TRBD2. Germline-derived CDR1 and CDR2 are SGHRS and YFSETQ. This CDR3 has 16 residues. After removal of 0 bases from V and 5 bases from J, the junction contained 2 bases not matched to a gene. The CDR3 bases are TGCGCCAGCAGCTTGGGACTAGCGGGGGGGCAAGATACGCAGTATTTT. Encoded protein: CASSLGLAGGQDTQYF.

The J gene is TRBJ2-7, the V gene TRBV5-4, with 10 positions matching TRBD2. The CDR3 extends over 14 amino acids. V shed 2 bases, J shed 2 bases, and the junction held 1 base outside the gene matches. CDR1 and CDR2 (germline): SGHNT, YYREEE (reference sequence). The CDR3 protein is CASSLAGGPYEQYF. CDR3 nucleotides: TGTGCCAGCAGCTTAGCGGGAGGGCCCTACGAGCAGTACTTC.

This rearrangement joins TRBV6-5 to TRBJ1-4; possible D gene TRBD1, 6 bases. The CDR3 extends over 13 amino acids. Trimming stripped 10 bases from V and 7 bases from J, with 16 bases between. Germline CDR1 reads MNHEY; CDR2 reads SVGAGI. The CDR3 loop reads CATETGSGEKLFF. DNA of the CDR3: TGTGCCACCGAAACAGGGAGCGGTGAAAAACTGTTTTTT.

This chain links TRBV5-6 with TRBJ2-3; D gene uncertain. The V end lost 5 bases, the J end lost 0 bases, and 4 bases lay between the germline ends. CDR1 and CDR2 (germline): SGHDT, YYEEEE. The CDR3 is made up of 12 amino acids. The CDR3 spells CASRLSTDTQYF. The DNA for the CDR3 is TGTGCCAGCAGACTAAGCACAGATACGCAGTATTTT.

The V and J genes are TRBV19 and TRBJ1-2; D might be TRBD1 (6 bases). V was pared by 0 bases and J by 5 bases, with 19 bases between. Per the germline V gene, CDR1 is LNHDA and CDR2 is SQIVND (reference sequence). The length of the CDR3 is 17 residues. In nucleotides, the CDR3 is TGTGCCAGTAGTATAGATTGGCGCCTCAGACAGGCTTATGGCTACACCTTC. It encodes CASSIDWRLRQAYGYTF.

This chain uses TRBV5-8 with TRBJ2-7; TRBD2 aligns across 9 bases. The germline CDR1 and CDR2 sequences are SGHTS and YDEGEE. This CDR3 spans 15 amino acids. V shed 4 bases and J 6 bases; nucleotides not matched to a gene: 11. The CDR3: CASSPVLGAGGEQYF. DNA of the CDR3: TGTGCCAGCAGCCCCGTGTTGGGAGCGGGAGGCGAGCAGTACTTC.

The V gene is TRBV30, the J gene TRBJ1-3; D not resolved. This CDR3 has 15 residues. Germline-derived CDR1 and CDR2 are GTSNPN and SVGIG (reference sequence). Trimming removed 0 bases from V and 4 bases from J, with 13 bases in between. The CDR3 loop is CAWSVRLGEGNTIYF. The DNA for the CDR3 is TGTGCCTGGAGTGTACGGCTGGGAGAGGGAAACACCATATATTTT.

Regarding this clone: One end of the junction does not line up with germline, which may come from a read error. The chain links TRBV7-7 to TRBJ2-2, with D possibly TRBD1 on 6 matching bases. The V gene's germline CDR1 is SSHAT and CDR2 FNYEAQ (reference sequence). The CDR3 consists of 15 residues. CDR3 sequence: CASSPQGHVTGELFF. CDR3 in DNA: TGTGCTAGCAGCCCCCAGGGACATGTCACCGGGGAGCTGTTTTTT.

The chain has TRBV13 and TRBJ1-1; D is ambiguous. Between the trimmed V and J ends, which lost 1 base and 7 bases, there was a span of 7 bases. CDR1 and CDR2 from the germline V gene are PRHDT and FYEKMQ (reference sequence). The CDR3 extends over 12 amino acids. CDR3 protein: CASSLVASEAFF. The CDR3 nucleotides are TGTGCCAGCAGCTTAGTTGCCAGTGAAGCTTTCTTT.

The chain has TRBV18 and TRBJ2-7; D possibly corresponds to TRBD1 (6 bases). The V gene lost 3 bases and the J gene lost 2 bases, with 14 bases spanning the gap. CDR1 KGHSH and CDR2 LQKENI come from the germline V gene. CDR3 length: 15 amino acids. The CDR3 DNA reads TGTGCCAGCTCACCCCCGGACAGCGCGACCTACGAGCAGTACTTC. Translated: CASSPPDSATYEQYF.

The gene calls are TRBV6-5 and TRBJ2-1, with unresolved D. The CDR3 spans 14 residues. Trimming took off 4 bases at V and 4 bases at J, with 11 bases between the two ends. Germline values: CDR1 MNHEY, CDR2 SVGAGI. The DNA of the CDR3 is TGTGCCAGCAGTTTGAACAGTTTGTACAATGAGCAGTTCTTC. This translates into CASSLNSLYNEQFF.

V and J are TRBV7-9 and TRBJ2-1, with 7 nucleotides matching TRBD1. J lost 5 bases, V lost 5 bases, and 6 bases had no gene match. The CDR3 is 14 residues long. Germline V gene lookup returns CDR1 SEHNR and CDR2 FQNEAQ (reference sequence). In DNA, the CDR3 is TGTGCCAGCAGCCCCGGACAGGCGAACAATGAGCAGTTCTTC. This encodes CASSPGQANNEQFF.

The gene calls are TRBV15 and TRBJ2-4; D gene unclear. The CDR3 runs 13 residues. Looked up from germline, CDR1 is LNHNV and CDR2 is YYDKDF (reference sequence). V was shortened by 4 bases and J by 9 bases, with 13 bases between the two germline ends. The CDR3: CATSTPAGSIQYF. The CDR3 bases are TGTGCCACCAGCACCCCGGCAGGATCCATTCAGTACTTC.

The chain combines TRBV9 with TRBJ1-6; D is unresolved. This CDR3 spans 14 amino acids. The V gene's germline CDR1 is SGDLS and CDR2 YYNGEE. Trimming took 0 bases from V and 4 from J, leaving 5 bases between them. The CDR3 region is CASSVGQYNSPLHF. The DNA for the CDR3 is TGTGCCAGCAGCGTAGGGCAGTATAATTCACCCCTCCACTTT.

The chain couples TRBV30 to TRBJ2-3; 9 bases match TRBD2. V dropped 4 bases and J dropped 6; count of bases not matched to a gene: 14. CDR1 and CDR2 (germline): GTSNPN, SVGIG (reference sequence). This CDR3 contains 16 residues. In DNA, the CDR3 is TGTGCCTGGACTAGTCGACAGCGGGGGGAGCTGGATACGCAGTATTTT. This gives the protein CAWTSRQRGELDTQYF.

The rearrangement links TRBV25-1 to TRBJ2-7; 11 bases map to TRBD2. The J segment lost 5 bases and the V segment lost 6 bases, leaving 9 bases of the junction unmatched. This CDR3 spans 15 amino acids. CDR1 and CDR2 (germline): MGHDK, SYGVNS. The CDR3 protein is CASSSSGGLIHEQYF. The CDR3 DNA follows: TGTGCCAGCAGCTCTAGCGGGGGGTTGATCCACGAGCAGTACTTC.

The chain links TRBV5-1 to TRBJ2-5, with 8 bases matching TRBD1. Germline lookup yields CDR1 SGHRS and CDR2 YFSETQ. The J segment lost 4 bases and the V segment lost 0 bases, leaving 5 bases of the junction unmatched. The CDR3 totals 15 residues. The CDR3, as DNA: TGCGCCAGCAGCTTGGCCCAGGGGGCGCGAGAGACCCAGTACTTC. Its protein product is CASSLAQGARETQYF.

This sequence joins TRBV6-6 and TRBJ2-2, with a possible D match to TRBD2 (6 bases). This CDR3 has 15 residues. The germline V gene has CDR1 MNHNY and CDR2 SVGAGI (reference sequence). Trimming left V 5 bases short and J 4 bases short, with 14 bases between. In nucleotides, the CDR3 is TGTGCCAGCAGTCAAATAGCGGCCACCACCGGGGAGCTGTTTTTT. This codes for CASSQIAATTGELFF.

V is TRBV10-3 and J is TRBJ2-3; D perhaps matches TRBD2 (5 bases). Looked up from germline, CDR1 is ENHRY and CDR2 is SYGVKD. Trimming left V 3 bases short and J 5 bases short, with 15 bases between. The CDR3 is 15 amino acids. CDR3 nucleotides: TGTGCCATCAGTGATTCGACTACCTCGGGAGATACGCAGTATTTT. Translating gives CAISDSTTSGDTQYF.

J is TRBJ2-5 and V is TRBV30, with a weak D call TRBD2 (6 bases). V shed 2 bases and J shed 6 bases, with 13 bases lying between them. The CDR3 runs to 13 residues. Germline CDR1 and CDR2: GTSNPN and SVGIG (reference sequence). The CDR3 is CAWSRGAGKTQYF. Here the CDR3 DNA reads TGTGCCTGGAGTCGAGGGGCGGGAAAGACCCAGTACTTC.